The source of this TCR beta chain is a study of T cell responses to AZD1222 COVID-19 vaccine. Study-wide results and limits: Seropositive AZD1222 recipients at baseline numbered only six or seven.

The CDR3 runs 14 residues. V lost 8 bases, J lost 3 bases, and 17 bases lay in between. Per the germline V gene, CDR1 is MNHEY and CDR2 is SVGAGI. With respect to this clone: Its specificity is unknown.

TCRdb's table, derived via immunoSEQ multiplex PCR, lists solely in-frame clones and lacks some. The table includes about 88,000 clones, 75% to 95% detected once. The chain employs TRBV6-5 and TRBJ2-7; D gene uncertain. Sequencing was performed on peripheral blood, taken 28 days after the second AZD1222 dose. The sequence derives from an adult who received the AZD1222 COVID-19 vaccine. CDR3 DNA: TGTGCCAGCGGAGCTTTAGGTAATATCTACGAGCAGTACTTC. Protein sequence: CASGALGNIYEQYF.